Listed below are T cell receptor beta chains from one sample, sequenced in a study of blood T cells in healthy people across ages. TCRdb re-analysed the 5' RACE reads in MiXCR, keeping a single row per CDR3 protein. In the table there are around 500,000 distinct CDR3 sequences, 45% to 55% of which are singletons. Sample: blood. These receptors were taken from a man aged 80 or over in good health. Each CDR3 is given with its conserved first and last residue. D genes are given only for firm matches.

TRBJ1-1 | TRBV7-2 | NA | CASSLDPEAFF
TRBJ2-6 | TRBV6-4 | NA | CASSDSNFGANVLTF
TRBJ2-2 | TRBV7-2 | TRBD1 | CASSFQGAATGELFF
TRBJ2-1 | TRBV2 | TRBD2 | CASRLLAGVGNEQFF
TRBJ2-3 | TRBV20-1 | NA | CSAFSPTGSSDTQYF
TRBJ2-1 | TRBV24-1 | TRBD2 | CATQRGTSGRSSYNEQFF
TRBJ1-3 | TRBV6-6 | TRBD1 | CASSFPGTGNSGNTIYF
TRBJ2-7 | TRBV25-1 | NA | CASASGLGYEQYF
TRBJ2-5 | TRBV6-5 | NA | CASSYSGSTDGQETQYF
TRBJ2-4 | TRBV20-1 | TRBD1 | CSAGTVAKNIQYF
TRBJ2-3 | TRBV4-1 | TRBD2 | CASSQISGGTDTQYF
TRBJ1-2 | TRBV7-2 | NA | CASSPPGPYGYTF
TRBJ2-5 | TRBV5-1 | TRBD2 | CASSLVSGSLETQYF
TRBJ2-1 | TRBV6-5 | TRBD2 | CASSYLRGGNEQFF
TRBJ2-1 | TRBV6-4 | TRBD2 | CASSAGLAGGRGEQFF
TRBJ2-1 | TRBV10-3 | NA | CAISESDWSNREFF
TRBJ2-5 | TRBV9 | NA | CASSVVPSAAQETQYF
TRBJ2-1 | TRBV7-2 | NA | CASSLGRLVEQFF
TRBJ2-7 | TRBV6-1 | TRBD1 | CASSTDRVIGPPNSYEQYF
TRBJ1-2 | TRBV3-1 | TRBD1 | CASSLQGDAYGYTF
TRBJ1-1 | TRBV9 | NA | CASSVDWLAEAFF
TRBJ2-1 | TRBV20-1 | TRBD2 | CSARDLRSGATRGEQFF
TRBJ2-5 | TRBV6-6 | TRBD1 | CASTDREETQYF
TRBJ2-2 | TRBV20-1 | TRBD2 | CSAHRTSGNTGELFF
TRBJ1-5 | TRBV20-1 | NA | CSAPVGGVNQPQHF
TRBJ2-6 | TRBV4-2 | NA | CASRPNPGSGANVLTF
NA | TRBV5-1 | TRBD1 | CATTPTGGSYNEQYF
TRBJ2-7 | TRBV20-1 | NA | CSARRSTLGGDAYEQYF
TRBJ2-1 | TRBV20-1 | TRBD2 | CSASSSSGDSPQFF
TRBJ2-7 | TRBV24-1 | NA | CATSEGTGPYEQYF
TRBJ2-5 | TRBV10-3 | NA | CAVSESRAGGGQETQYF
TRBJ2-1 | TRBV7-9 | TRBD2 | CASSGLAGPLSSYNEQFF
TRBJ2-1 | TRBV21-1 | NA | CARGVQGAEQFF
TRBJ2-1 | TRBV4-3 | NA | CASSQDVGRWNEQFF
TRBJ1-5 | TRBV20-1 | NA | CSARASGTVVRAQPQHF
TRBJ2-1 | TRBV15 | NA | CATSRGSIPLYNEQFF
TRBJ2-5 | TRBV20-1 | TRBD2 | CSAKEWTGTSGSVTQYF
TRBJ1-5 | TRBV7-2 | NA | CASSLGRTNQPQHF
TRBJ1-1 | TRBV6-2/TRBV6-3 | NA | CASSYHPGVDTEAFF
TRBJ1-2 | TRBV12-3/TRBV12-4 | NA | CASSNRAGNYGYTF
NA | TRBV20-1 | NA | CSAPPQGRLSQGTQYF
TRBJ1-5 | TRBV6-5 | TRBD1 | CASSSAGTGHQPQHF
TRBJ1-6 | TRBV30 | NA | CAWSVVRAPNSPLHF
TRBJ2-1 | TRBV6-6 | TRBD1 | CASRLSRDRVLNEQFF
TRBJ1-5 | TRBV6-5 | NA | CASRESGGNQPQHF
TRBJ1-5 | TRBV20-1 | NA | CSALPGLRNQPQHF
TRBJ1-5 | TRBV2 | NA | CASSESGLINQPQHF
TRBJ2-3 | TRBV28 | NA | CASSPRTVSDTQYF
TRBJ2-5 | TRBV2 | TRBD2 | CASSLSGNEQETQYF
TRBJ2-1 | TRBV7-2 | NA | CASSLVGGRSYNEQFF
TRBJ1-2 | TRBV6-6 | NA | CASSYTGSGYGYTF
TRBJ1-5 | TRBV20-1 | NA | CSASTGHQPQHF
TRBJ2-7 | TRBV7-9 | NA | CASSLAGGTQNEQYF
TRBJ2-5 | TRBV11-1 | NA | CASSLLGGGNLETQYF
TRBJ2-5 | TRBV20-1 | TRBD2 | CSARGAGGGRNEQYF
TRBJ2-7 | TRBV29-1 | NA | CSVDARAGVLYEQYF
TRBJ2-4 | TRBV5-1 | TRBD2 | CASSFASGGDIQYF